This T cell receptor beta chain was documented in a study of blood T cell repertoires in COVID-19. Repertoires were generated with immunoSEQ multiplex PCR, while TCRdb's copy carries only in-frame clones and drops some. Of around 450,000 clones listed, roughly 87% are singletons. This clone was found a few times. Material: PBMCs or T cells enriched from blood (not recorded which). The receptor comes from a woman between 18 and 30 years old who had recovered from COVID-19.

The CDR3 is CASSPGQGPYNEQFF. CDR3 nucleotide sequence: TGTGCCAGCAGTCCGGGACAGGGCCCCTACAATGAGCAGTTCTTC. The rearrangement joins TRBV27 to TRBJ2-1, with 9 bases identical to TRBD1. This CDR3 region has 15 residues. The germline CDR1 and CDR2 sequences are MNHEY and SMNVEV (reference sequence). With V trimmed by 5 bases and J by 2 bases, 4 bases remained unmatched.